The rows below give T cell receptor beta chains drawn from one sample of a study of tumor and adjacent non-tumor tissue in lung cancer. TCRdb reprocessed the multiplex PCR reads via MiXCR and lists one record per CDR3 protein. The sample consists of 110,000 or so distinct CDR3 sequences, 75% of them appearing once. Sequenced material: lung tumor tissue. All receptors come from a woman in her fifties or sixties with non-small cell lung cancer. Each CDR3 is given with its conserved first and last residue. A D gene is named only where the DNA matches it firmly. Not all rows give a size; the values are once, few, many and, for expanded clones, a class.

j_call clone_size d_call v_call cdr3_aa cdr3_nt
TRBJ2-7 NA TRBD1 TRBV5-1 CASRKGQGTYGQYF TGCGCCAGCAGGAAGGGACAGGGAACCTACGGGCAGTACTTC
TRBJ1-1 NA NA TRBV28 CASGSNTGPTPAFF TGTGCCAGCGGATCTAACACGGGCCCCACCCCAGCTTTCTTT
TRBJ1-2 NA NA TRBV20-1 CSARDRGEFYGYTF TGCAGTGCTAGAGATCGTGGGGAATTCTATGGCTATACCTTC
TRBJ2-7 NA NA TRBV12-3/TRBV12-4 CASSAINWGEKYF TGTGCCAGCAGTGCCATTAACTGGGGCGAGAAGTACTTC
TRBJ2-1 NA TRBD2 TRBV11-2 CASSRHGRNEQFF TGTGCCAGCAGTAGACACGGGAGGAATGAGCAGTTCTTC
TRBJ2-7 NA TRBD1 TRBV11-2 CVSSLVQLGGYEYYF TGTGTCAGCAGCTTAGTGCAGCTAGGGGGCTACGAGTACTACTTC
TRBJ2-3 NA TRBD2 TRBV5-5 CASSPGLVADTQYF TGTGCCAGCAGCCCTGGACTAGTTGCAGATACGCAGTATTTT
TRBJ2-3 many TRBD2 TRBV5-6 CASSSPGLGVATQYF TGTGCCAGCAGTTCCCCGGGACTAGGGGTGGCGACGCAGTATTTT
TRBJ2-4 many TRBD2 TRBV6-1 CASSLQLSGGHIQYF TGTGCCAGCAGTCTCCAACTTAGCGGGGGGCACATTCAGTACTTC
TRBJ1-2 NA NA TRBV11-1 CANSSQGPLHAYTF TGTGCCAACAGCTCACAGGGACCGCTCCATGCCTACACCTTC
TRBJ1-6 NA NA TRBV14 CASSQGIGTNSPLHF TGCGCCAGCAGCCAAGGGATAGGTACCAATTCACCCCTCCACTTT
TRBJ2-3 NA NA TRBV20-1 CCAHPRTTSTDTQYF TGCTGTGCGCACCCGCGGACCACTAGCACAGATACGCAGTATTTT
TRBJ2-3 NA NA TRBV25-1 CASKDTTSTYTQYF TGTGCCAGTAAGGACACCACTAGCACATATACACAGTATTTT
TRBJ2-7 NA TRBD1 TRBV6-5 CASRYLPDRGEQYF TGTGCCAGCCGTTACCTACCGGACAGGGGCGAGCAGTACTTC
TRBJ2-5 once NA TRBV6-1 CASSTGQWRETQYF TGTGCCAGCAGTACAGGACAATGGAGAGAGACCCAGTACTTC
TRBJ2-1 once NA TRBV11-2 CASSLVLGDQGNEQFF TGTGCCAGCAGCTTAGTTCTGGGGGATCAAGGCAATGAACAGTTCTTC
TRBJ2-3 NA NA TRBV11-2 CASNLVERETDKQYF TGTGCCAGTAACTTAGTGGAGAGAGAGACAGATAAGCAGTATTTT
TRBJ2-7 NA NA TRBV6-6 CASSHEMDYEQYF TGTGCCAGCAGTCACGAGATGGACTACGAGCAGTACTTC
TRBJ2-1 NA TRBD2 TRBV7-3 CANRSGTSGSHEQFF TGTGCCAACAGATCCGGGACTAGCGGGAGCCATGAGCAGTTCTTC
TRBJ1-4 NA NA TRBV11-2 CASSWGSATNKKLFF TGTGCCAGCAGCTGGGGCAGTGCAACTAATAAAAAACTGTTTTTT
TRBJ2-1 NA TRBD2 TRBV6-2/TRBV6-3 CASSSLAEVGLHNEQFF TGTGCCAGCAGTTCGCTAGCGGAAGTCGGACTACATAATGAGCAGTTCTTC
TRBJ2-7 NA NA TRBV20-1 CSTPGPWNPYEQYF TGCAGTACTCCTGGTCCATGGAACCCCTACGAGCAGTACTTC
TRBJ2-1 once NA TRBV29-1 CSVETRGGNEQFF TGCAGTGTTGAGACAAGGGGTGGGAATGAGCAGTTCTTC
TRBJ2-7 NA NA TRBV6-2/TRBV6-3 CVSSPGVREQHF TGTGTCAGCAGTCCAGGGGTAAGGGAGCAGCACTTC
TRBJ1-2 NA NA TRBV11-1 CDSSSQGPLCGYTF TGTGACAGCAGCTCACAGGGCCCACTCTGTGGCTACACCTTC
TRBJ2-4 NA NA TRBV12-3/TRBV12-4 CASSLGYPVKNIQYF TGTGCCAGCAGTTTAGGGTATCCGGTCAAAAACATTCAGTACTTC
TRBJ2-1 few NA TRBV6-2/TRBV6-3 CAGSYPGRSYSGQFF TGTGCCGGCAGTTACCCCGGTCGTTCTTATAGTGGGCAGTTCTTC
TRBJ1-1 NA NA TRBV6-2/TRBV6-3 CASSLYVNTEVFF TGTGCCAGCAGCCTCTACGTGAACACTGAAGTTTTCTTT
TRBJ2-1 NA TRBD2 TRBV6-2/TRBV6-3 CASSYSRTSGRSGWIF TGCGCCAGCAGTTACTCGAGGACTAGCGGGAGGTCCGGGTGGATCTTC
TRBJ2-2 many TRBD2 TRBV6-2/TRBV6-3 CATKPGGAVTGELFF TGTGCCACCAAGCCCGGGGGGGCGGTAACCGGGGAGCTGTTTTTT
TRBJ2-3 NA NA TRBV11-3 CASRNSGGGTDTQCF TGTGCCAGCAGGAATAGTGGGGGGGGCACAGATACGCAGTGTTTT
TRBJ2-7 NA TRBD1 TRBV4-3 CTSSGRIPGQGTGEQYF TGCACCAGCAGCGGACGCATTCCGGGACAGGGGACCGGTGAGCAGTACTTC
TRBJ2-1 NA NA TRBV7-9 CADTAQATAGYNEQFF TGTGCGGATACAGCTCAGGCCACAGCAGGATACAATGAGCAGTTCTTC
TRBJ2-7 NA NA TRBV28 CASSLNEDEQYF TGTGCCAGCAGTTTAAATGAGGACGAGCAGTACTTC
TRBJ2-1 NA TRBD2 TRBV20-1 CSASVGSGLDEQFF TGCAGTGCTAGTGTGGGTAGCGGGCTCGATGAGCAGTTTTTC
TRBJ2-1 NA TRBD2 TRBV6-6 CASSQIGRYEHFF TGTGCCAGCAGTCAGATCGGGAGGTATGAGCATTTCTTC
TRBJ2-7 NA NA TRBV4-2 CASSQESRRAYEQYF TGTGCCAGCAGCCAAGAAAGCAGGAGGGCCTACGAGCAGTACTTC
TRBJ2-7 NA TRBD1 TRBV5-4 CASSLQGQISYEQYF TGTGCCAGCAGCCTTCAGGGACAGATCTCCTACGAGCAGTACTTC
TRBJ2-1 many NA TRBV6-5 CASRRSGSSYNEQFF TGTGCCAGCCGACGGTCCGGGAGCTCCTACAATGAGCAGTTCTTC
TRBJ2-1 NA TRBD2 TRBV4-1 CASRQESSSGTSGSEQFF TGCGCCAGCAGACAAGAATCGTCCTCCGGGACTAGCGGGAGTGAGCAGTTCTTC
TRBJ1-1 many NA TRBV7-8 CASSLSRDPAWVAFF TGTGCCAGCAGCTTATCCCGGGACCCCGCTTGGGTAGCTTTCTTT
TRBJ2-1 NA TRBD2 TRBV11-3 CVSCLELTSRSHNEQFF TGTGTCAGCTGCCTAGAGTTGACTAGCAGGAGCCACAATGAGCAGTTCTTC
TRBJ2-1 NA TRBD2 TRBV11-2 CASSYGTSESYEQFF TGTGCCAGCAGCTACGGGACTAGCGAGAGCTACGAACAGTTCTTC
TRBJ2-5 NA NA TRBV11-2 CPSSPQETQYF TGTCCCAGCAGCCCACAAGAGACCCAGTACTTC
TRBJ2-7 once TRBD1 TRBV6-5 CASSDAETGIYEQYF TGTGCCAGCAGTGACGCAGAGACAGGGATCTACGAGCAGTACTTC
TRBJ2-1 NA TRBD1 TRBV11-3 CACSLIGQGDAFF TGTGCCTGCAGCTTAATCGGGCAGGGGGATGCGTTCTTC
TRBJ1-5 NA NA TRBV28 CATLGEHHYQARLYSNQPQHF TGTGCCACCCTGGGGGAACATCACTACCAAGCCCGTTTATATAGCAATCAGCCCCAGCATTTT